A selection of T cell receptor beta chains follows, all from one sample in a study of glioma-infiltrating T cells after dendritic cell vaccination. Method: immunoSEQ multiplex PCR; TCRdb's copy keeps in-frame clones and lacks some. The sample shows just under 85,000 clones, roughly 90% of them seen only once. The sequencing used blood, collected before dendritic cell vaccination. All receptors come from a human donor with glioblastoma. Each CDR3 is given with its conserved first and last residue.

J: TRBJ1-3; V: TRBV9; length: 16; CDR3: CASTTGGASSGNTIYF
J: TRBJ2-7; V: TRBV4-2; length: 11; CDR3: CASSLDSRPYF
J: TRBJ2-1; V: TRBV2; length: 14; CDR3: CASRAGGIINEQFF
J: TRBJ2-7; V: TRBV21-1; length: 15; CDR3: CASSSFPGLRYEQYF
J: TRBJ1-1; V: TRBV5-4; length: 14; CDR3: CASSPQGGNTEAFF
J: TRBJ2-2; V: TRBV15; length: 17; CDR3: CATSRAGLAGVSGELFF
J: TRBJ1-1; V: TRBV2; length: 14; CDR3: CASRIEQGPAEAFF
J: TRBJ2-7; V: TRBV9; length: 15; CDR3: CASSAYGQGEGEQYF
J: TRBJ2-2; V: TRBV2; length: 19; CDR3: CASSEALPNRGLVTGELFF
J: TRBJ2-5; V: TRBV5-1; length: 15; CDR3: CASSSATPRAETQYF
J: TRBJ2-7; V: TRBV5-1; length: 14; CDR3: CASSPRTGGYEQYF
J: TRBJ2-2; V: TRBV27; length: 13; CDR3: CASSSLSGGELFF
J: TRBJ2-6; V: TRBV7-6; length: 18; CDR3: CASSRTGGGISGANVLTF
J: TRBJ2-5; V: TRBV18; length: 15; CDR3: CASSPVVSREETQYF
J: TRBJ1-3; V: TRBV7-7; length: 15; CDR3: CASSSPGDPGNTIYF
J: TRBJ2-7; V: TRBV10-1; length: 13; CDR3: CASSESGGYEQYF
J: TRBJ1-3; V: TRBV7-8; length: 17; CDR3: CASSLVSGQNSGNTIYF
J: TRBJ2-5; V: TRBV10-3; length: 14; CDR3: CAIRAGTGDETQYF
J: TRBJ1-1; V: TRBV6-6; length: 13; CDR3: CASTLTGDTEAFF
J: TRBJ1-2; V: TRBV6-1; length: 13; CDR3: CASSERGGGGYTF
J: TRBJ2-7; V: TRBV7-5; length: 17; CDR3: CARSSKGLAGASGEQYF
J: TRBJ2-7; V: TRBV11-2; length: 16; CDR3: CASSSFGQGFSYEQYF
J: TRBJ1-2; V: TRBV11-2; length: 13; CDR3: CASSLEGGHGYTF
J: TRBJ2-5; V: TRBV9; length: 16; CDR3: CASSVEGAGGRGTQYF
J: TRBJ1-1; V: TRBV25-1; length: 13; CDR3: CASSPGKNTEAFF
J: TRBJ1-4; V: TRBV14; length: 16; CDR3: CASSRGTGTRNEKLFF
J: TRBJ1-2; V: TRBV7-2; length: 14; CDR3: CASSPRVINYGYTF
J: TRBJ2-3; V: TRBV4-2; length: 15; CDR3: CASSLGLAEPVTQYF
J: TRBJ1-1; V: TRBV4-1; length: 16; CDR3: CASSHRQVGKNTEAFF
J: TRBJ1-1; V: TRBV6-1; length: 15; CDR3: CASSQTAARDTEAFF
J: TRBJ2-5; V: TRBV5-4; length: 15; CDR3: CASSIRLAGVETQYF
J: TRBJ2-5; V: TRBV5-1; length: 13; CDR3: CASHPGQGLPQYF
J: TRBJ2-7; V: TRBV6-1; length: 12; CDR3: CASSGQSYEQYF
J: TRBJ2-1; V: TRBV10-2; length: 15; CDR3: CASSEFGLAYNEQFF
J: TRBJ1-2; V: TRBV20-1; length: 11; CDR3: CSARDVYGYTF
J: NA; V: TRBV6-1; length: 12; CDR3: CASGGQGYEQYF
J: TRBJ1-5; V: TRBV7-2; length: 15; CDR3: CASSFSTNSDQPQHF
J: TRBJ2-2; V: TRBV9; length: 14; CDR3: CASSTGQGSGELFF
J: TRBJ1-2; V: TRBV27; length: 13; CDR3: CASSPSGGGGYTF
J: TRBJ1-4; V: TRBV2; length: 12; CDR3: CASKGGEEKLFF
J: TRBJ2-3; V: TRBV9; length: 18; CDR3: CASSASPRGLAGGETQYF
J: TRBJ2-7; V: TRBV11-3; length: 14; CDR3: CASSPGTGGSEQYF
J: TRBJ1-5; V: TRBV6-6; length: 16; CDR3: CASSWGQGNSNQPQHF
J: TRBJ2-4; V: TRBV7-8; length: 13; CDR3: CASSTRQGSIQYF
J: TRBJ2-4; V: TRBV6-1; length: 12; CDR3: CASSGDSGIQYF
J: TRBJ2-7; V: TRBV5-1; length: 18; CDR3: CASSLDGLAGATSHEQYF
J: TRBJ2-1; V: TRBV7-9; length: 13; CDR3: CASSLEERTEQFF
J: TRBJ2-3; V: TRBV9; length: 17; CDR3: CASSVGVSGGVIDTQYF
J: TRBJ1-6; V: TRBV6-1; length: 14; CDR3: CASSTRQGDSPLHF
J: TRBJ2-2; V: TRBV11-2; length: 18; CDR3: CASRRITSGGTNTGELFF